One and the same sample provided the 9 T cell receptor beta chains below, sequenced in a study of control samples from healthy donors and cancer patients (dated by TCRdb to between 2020 and 2021). The method was the immunoSEQ multiplex PCR assay. The table comes from immuneACCESS by way of TCRdb, which keeps in-frame sequences with V and J called. Part of the clones is missing from these tables; in studies checked, under half for an unresolved V gene and the rest for unknown reasons. The sample table records approximately 150,000 clones; about 93% of these occur just once. The top ten constitute approximately 0.7% of the sample. The sequenced sample consisted of blood. These receptors all come from a woman aged 25 to 39 in good health.

This chain connects TRBV28 to TRBJ2-7, with TRBD2 matching 13 bases. With V trimmed by 3 bases and J by 6 bases, 11 bases remained unmatched. The CDR3 spans 17 residues. Germline values: CDR1 MDHEN, CDR2 SYDVKM. CDR3 sequence (DNA): TGTGCCAGCAGTTTCCTCGTTGGACTAGCGGGAGTTGGCGAGCAGTACTTC. It translates to CASSFLVGLAGVGEQYF.

V is TRBV6-1 and J is TRBJ2-1, with D perhaps TRBD1 or TRBD2 (5 bases each). The CDR3 sequence is 15 residues long. With 1 base removed from V and 4 bases from J, the gap between germline ends came to 11 bases. CDR1 and CDR2 (germline): MNHNS, SASEGT. CDR3 region: CASSEVRDVYNEQFF. The CDR3 nucleotides read TGTGCCAGCAGTGAAGTACGGGACGTTTACAATGAGCAGTTCTTC.

This chain joins TRBV2 and TRBJ2-6; possible D gene TRBD2, 5 bases. This CDR3 is 16 amino acids long. Trimming shortened V by 5 bases and J by 0 bases, and 11 bases separated the two germline ends. CDR1 is SNHLY and CDR2 is FYNNEI in the germline V gene. The CDR3 here is CASSKNRGSGANVLTF. The CDR3 DNA reads TGTGCCAGCAGTAAGAATCGGGGCTCTGGGGCCAACGTCCTGACTTTC.

The genes are TRBV5-1 and TRBJ2-7; D is unclear. Germline V gives CDR1 SGHRS, CDR2 YFSETQ. The CDR3 consists of 15 residues. The V end was cut by 1 base, the J end by 2 bases, with 13 bases between. The CDR3 region is CASSLSPMGPYEQYF. DNA for the CDR3: TGCGCCAGCAGCTTGAGTCCGATGGGCCCCTACGAGCAGTACTTC.

The rearrangement uses TRBV24-1 and TRBJ1-3; D is unclear. Matching the DNA end better, TRBJ2-2 makes the J call doubtful. Germline V lookup: CDR1 KGHDR, CDR2 SFDVKD. The length of the CDR3 is 16 residues. The CDR3 DNA is TGTGCCACCAGTGATTCGAGGCAGTTCAACACCGGGGAGCTGTTTTTT. Translating gives CATSDSRQFNTGELFF.

The chain recombines TRBV3-1 (or the pseudogene TRBV3-2) with TRBJ2-3, with D possibly matching TRBD1 (6 bases). V lost 2 bases to trimming and J lost 4 bases, with 7 bases between them. CDR1 is LGHDT, CDR2 YNNKEL, per germline (reference sequence). This CDR3 contains 13 residues. Here the CDR3 DNA reads TGTGCCAGCAGCCAAAGGGGGTCAGATACGCAGTATTTT. This gives the protein CASSQRGSDTQYF.

V usage is TRBV28 and J usage is TRBJ1-5; D may be TRBD1 (5 bases). The CDR3 loop spans 16 amino acids. Germline-derived CDR1 and CDR2 are MDHEN and SYDVKM. V was cut by 5 bases and J by 2 bases, with 16 bases left in between. The CDR3 DNA sequence: TGTGCCAGCAGTCCGCCGCAGGGTCAGCGCAATCAGCCCCAGCATTTT. Translated: CASSPPQGQRNQPQHF.

As DNA, the CDR3 is TGTGCCAGCAGTTACATTAGCGGGGGTTACAATGAGCAGTTCTTC. Translation: CASSYISGGYNEQFF. This chain connects TRBV6-2 or TRBV6-3 to TRBJ2-1, with 9 bases matching TRBD2. V dropped 2 bases and J dropped 4; count of bases not matched to a gene: 3. The CDR3 spans 15 residues. The germline V gene has CDR1 MNHEY and CDR2 SVGEGT.

For this clone: The sample contains more than one DNA sequence encoding this CDR3. The rearrangement joins TRBV11-2 to TRBJ2-7; unclear D gene. V shed 1 base and J shed 3 bases, with 10 bases lying between them. There are 14 residues in the CDR3. The germline V gene encodes CDR1 SGHAT and CDR2 FQNNGV. The CDR3 sequence: CASSLGLGLYEQYF. CDR3 sequence (DNA): TGTGCCAGCAGCTTAGGACTGGGTCTCTACGAGCAGTACTTC.